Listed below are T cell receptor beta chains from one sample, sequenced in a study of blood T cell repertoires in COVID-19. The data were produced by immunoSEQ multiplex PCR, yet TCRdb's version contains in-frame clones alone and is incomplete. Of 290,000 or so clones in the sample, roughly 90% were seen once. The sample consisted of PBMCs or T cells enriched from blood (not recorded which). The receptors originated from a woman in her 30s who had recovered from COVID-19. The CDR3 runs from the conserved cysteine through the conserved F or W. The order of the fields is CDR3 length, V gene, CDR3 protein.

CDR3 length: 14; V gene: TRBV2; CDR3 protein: CASRRTANTGELFF
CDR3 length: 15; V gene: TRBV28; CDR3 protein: CASSSSGTGTYEQYF
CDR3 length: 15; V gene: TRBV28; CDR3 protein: CASSPGGIGTDTQYF
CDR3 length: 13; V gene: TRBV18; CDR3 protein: CASWGTSDYEQYF
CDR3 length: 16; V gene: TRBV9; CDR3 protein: CASSVDLAGVTDTQYF
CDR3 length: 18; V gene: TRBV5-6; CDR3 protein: CASSLVAWWAGVSYEQYF
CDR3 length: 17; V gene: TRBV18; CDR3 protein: CASSQGQATLTNYGYTF
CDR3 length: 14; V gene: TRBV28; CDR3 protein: CASRGTANTGELFF
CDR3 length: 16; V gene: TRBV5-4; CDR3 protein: CASSSGLAGVSVEQYF
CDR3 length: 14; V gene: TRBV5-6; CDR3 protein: CASSLLAGAYEQYF
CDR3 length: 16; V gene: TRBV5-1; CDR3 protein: CASSFSGRSSYNEQFF
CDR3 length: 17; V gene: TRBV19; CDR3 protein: CASRRAGGYGSNQPQHF
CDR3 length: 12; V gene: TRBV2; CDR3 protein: CASSQGRTEAFF
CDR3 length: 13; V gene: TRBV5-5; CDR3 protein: CASTRAGGTEAFF
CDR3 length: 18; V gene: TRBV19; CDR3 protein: CASSIGTIDGGQDYGYTF
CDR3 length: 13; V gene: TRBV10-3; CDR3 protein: CAIRQGNTGELFF
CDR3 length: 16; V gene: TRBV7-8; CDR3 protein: CASSLVWSGAPYEQYF
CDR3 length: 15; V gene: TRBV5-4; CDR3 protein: CASSLGLDSYNEQFF
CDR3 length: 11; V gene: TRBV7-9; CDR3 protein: CASSFTGTQYF
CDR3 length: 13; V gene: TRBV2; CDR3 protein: CASSLTTKNIQYF
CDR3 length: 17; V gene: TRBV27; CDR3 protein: CASAGEPGQGPNQPQHF
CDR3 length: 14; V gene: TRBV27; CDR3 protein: CASSLFGGGYEQYF
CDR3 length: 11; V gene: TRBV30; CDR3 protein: CSGGKNTEAFF
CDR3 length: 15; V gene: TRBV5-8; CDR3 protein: CASSLGPGGDSPLHF
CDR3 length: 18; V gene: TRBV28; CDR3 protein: CASSSALPSGGPSYEQYF
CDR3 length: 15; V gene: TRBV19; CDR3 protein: CASRIAGGSTDTQYF
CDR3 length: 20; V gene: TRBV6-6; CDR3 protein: CASSRDRQGDYFHQNYGYTF
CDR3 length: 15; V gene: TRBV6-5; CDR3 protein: CASSHVPGQDMKLFF
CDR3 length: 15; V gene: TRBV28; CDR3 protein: CASTVGSSSGNTIYF
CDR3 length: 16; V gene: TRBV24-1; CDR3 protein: CATSDRSTRYGETQYF
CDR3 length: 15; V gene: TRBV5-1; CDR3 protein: CASSPEAGVYYEQYF
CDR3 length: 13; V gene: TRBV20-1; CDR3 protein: CSASKGVEQPQHF
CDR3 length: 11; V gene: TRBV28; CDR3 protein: CASSLSQPQHF
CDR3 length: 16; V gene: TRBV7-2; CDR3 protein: CATDPTGPEGYNEQFF
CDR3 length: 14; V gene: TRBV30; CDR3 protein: CAWSTDRVNQPQHF
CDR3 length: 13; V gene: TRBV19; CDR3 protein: CATLDRGLTEAFF
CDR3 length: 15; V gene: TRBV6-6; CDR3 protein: CASSYSTGAKNIQYF
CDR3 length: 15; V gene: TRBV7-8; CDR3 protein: CASSLEREWVDTQYF
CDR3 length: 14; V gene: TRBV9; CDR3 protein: CASTYDEGGYGYTF
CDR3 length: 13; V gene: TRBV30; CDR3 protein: CAWRPGGAGELFF
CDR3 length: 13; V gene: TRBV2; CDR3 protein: CASRLETGNIQYF
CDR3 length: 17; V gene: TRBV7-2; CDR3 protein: CASSPKGLAGENYEQYF
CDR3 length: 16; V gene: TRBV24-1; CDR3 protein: CATSDSTGTGNYGYTF
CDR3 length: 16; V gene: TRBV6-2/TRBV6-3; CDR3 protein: CASSYTAGVSNQPQHF
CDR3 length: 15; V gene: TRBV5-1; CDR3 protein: CASSLAEGLTDTQYF
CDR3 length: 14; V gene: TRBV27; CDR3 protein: CASSPTGAIQPQHF
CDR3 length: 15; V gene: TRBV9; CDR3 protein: CASSVGLAVNNEQFF
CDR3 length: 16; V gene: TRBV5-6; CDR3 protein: CASSLGVAGGNYGYTF
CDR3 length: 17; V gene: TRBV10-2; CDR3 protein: CASSVMRATGLGQPQHF
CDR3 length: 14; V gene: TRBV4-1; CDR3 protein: CASSQVLSTDTQYF
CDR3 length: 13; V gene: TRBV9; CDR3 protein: CASNPGSQETQYF
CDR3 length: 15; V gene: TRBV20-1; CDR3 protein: CSASWRGGTGTEAFF
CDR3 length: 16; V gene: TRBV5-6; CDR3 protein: CASSLRGLAGGVEQFF
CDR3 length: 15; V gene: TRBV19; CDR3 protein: CASSTTGISGNTIYF
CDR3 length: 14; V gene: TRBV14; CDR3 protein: CASSQESGLYGYTF
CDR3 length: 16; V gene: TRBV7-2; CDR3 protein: CASSLVTLRGNTEAFF
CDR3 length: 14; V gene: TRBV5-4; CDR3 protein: CASGTGGSGQPQHF
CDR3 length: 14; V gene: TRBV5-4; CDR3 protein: CASSRTQATGELFF